Included here is one T cell receptor (beta chain) sequence, with context. Its specificity is unknown. This sample was included in a study of cytomegalovirus exposure and HLA in healthy donors. Study-wide results and limits: Specificity for CMV antigens was confirmed in vitro for a few of the CMV-associated chains. For most TCR sequences rarity was the rule, although some public TCRs occurred in many donors. Subsequent analysis of the approximately 130 validation repertoires found a tendency for first-cohort TCR clusters to co-occur.

Repertoires were generated with immunoSEQ multiplex PCR, while TCRdb's copy carries only in-frame clones and drops some. The sample lists about 170,000 clones; roughly nine tenths were seen once. This CDR3 is 20 amino acids long. Germline V gives CDR1 SNHLY, CDR2 FYNNEI. V was clipped by 1 base and J by 4 bases; unmatched bases: 20. This receptor was identified in a woman in her 30s in good health and CMV-seronegative. The sample consisted of PBMCs. This chain joins TRBV2 and TRBJ1-1; 8 positions agree with TRBD1. CDR3 amino acids: CASSEGTTGTGYSRGTEAFF. The CDR3 nucleotides are TGTGCCAGCAGTGAAGGGACTACCGGGACAGGATACTCTAGGGGCACTGAAGCTTTCTTT.